The T cell receptor (beta chain) under discussion was sequenced for a study of blood T cells in healthy people across ages. General study findings and limits: A strong correlation was found between TCR beta diversity and the percentage of naive T cells.

Primers used in a second PCR of roughly 7 to 12 cycles were a sample-barcoded 5' primer and a J-beta primer mix. Via MiXCR, TCRdb re-called the 5' RACE reads, giving one row per CDR3 protein. This table holds 1.5 million to 2 million distinct CDR3 sequences, about 35% found once. Comment on this clonotype: No antigen is known for it.

The specimen sequenced was blood. This clonotype was sampled from a woman aged 30 to 39 in good health.

CDR3 coding DNA: TGTGCCAGCAGCGCCAGCTTCGGGGAGCTGTTTTTT. Its protein is CASSASFGELFF. J is TRBJ2-2 and V is TRBV11-2; the D is unclear. Trimming stripped 5 bases from V and 7 bases from J, with 8 bases between. The CDR3 has 12 residues. Germline V gene data show CDR1 as SGHAT and CDR2 as FQNNGV.